The present T cell receptor beta chain was sequenced within a study of identical twins' blood T cells. TCRdb reprocessed the 5' RACE reads with MiXCR, giving one entry per CDR3 protein. The top ten clones hold around 5.6% of a sample with roughly 340,000 distinct CDR3 sequences, about 28% of them seen once. There are 17 residues in the CDR3. Trimming removed 1 base from V and 5 bases from J, with 17 bases in between. Per germline, CDR1 LGHDT and CDR2 YNNKEL (reference sequence). The clonotype was recovered from a woman aged 18 to 50 in good health. V gene TRBV3-1 combines with J gene TRBJ1-4; no clear D. The sample was PBMCs. The CDR3 region is CASSQASQGRANEKLFF. For the CDR3, the DNA is TGTGCCAGCAGCCAAGCCTCCCAAGGACGGGCGAATGAAAAACTGTTTTTT.